The 27 T cell receptor beta chains listed next were all sequenced from one sample in a study of shared clonotypes between healthy human individuals. Clones were sequenced by immunoSEQ multiplex PCR, and TCRdb holds only the in-frame ones, with some missing. Among 850,000 to 1,200,000 clones listed, approximately 68% were seen once. The sequenced sample consisted of memory CD4+ T cells sorted from blood. Described subset: CD45RA-negative fraction. Receptors were obtained from a man aged 18 to 30 in good health.

This clone has a handful of counts. The chain has TRBV5-4 and TRBJ2-3; D gene uncertain. The CDR3 has 15 amino acids. Deletions cut 0 bases from V and 2 bases from J, with 10 bases between. Germline CDR1 is SGHNT and CDR2 is YYREEE (reference sequence). CDR3 in DNA: TGTGCCAGCAGCTTGGATTTCCTTCCCACAGATACGCAGTATTTT. Protein: CASSLDFLPTDTQYF.

This chain links TRBV28 with TRBJ2-3, with 10 bases identical to TRBD2. With 5 bases clipped from V and 1 base from J, the junction kept 6 bases outside the gene matches. CDR1 MDHEN and CDR2 SYDVKM come from the germline V gene. This CDR3 contains 16 residues. This CDR3 reads CASSRLAGARTDTQYF. The DNA for the CDR3 is TGTGCCAGCAGTCGGCTAGCGGGGGCGCGCACAGATACGCAGTATTTT.

The chain recombines TRBV6-1 with TRBJ2-7; TRBD2 matches at 10 bases. Unmatched junction bases numbered 3, after V lost 10 bases and J lost 0 bases. The CDR3 covers 13 residues. Per the germline V gene, CDR1 is MNHNS and CDR2 is SASEGT. The CDR3 sequence: CATRTSGSYEQYF. The DNA of the CDR3 is TGTGCCACCCGGACTAGCGGCTCCTACGAGCAGTACTTC.

On this clone itself: Different DNA sequences within this sample yield the same CDR3. The V and J genes are TRBV30 and TRBJ1-5; 7 nucleotides match TRBD1. V was clipped by 1 base and J by 5 bases; unmatched bases: 2. Germline V gives CDR1 GTSNPN, CDR2 SVGIG (reference sequence). CDR3 length: 13 residues. Here the CDR3 DNA reads TGTGCCTGGAGTGGACAGGGAGATCAGCCCCAGCATTTT. Protein product: CAWSGQGDQPQHF.

This clone has a handful of counts. V usage is TRBV7-2 and J usage is TRBJ1-2; D perhaps matches TRBD1 (6 bases). The V end was cut by 1 base, the J end by 4 bases, with 7 bases between. The germline CDR1 and CDR2 sequences are SGHTA and FQGNSA. There are 13 residues in the CDR3. CDR3 sequence reads: CASSLGDIYGYTF. CDR3 nucleotide sequence: TGTGCCAGCAGCTTAGGGGACATCTATGGCTACACCTTC.

The chain employs TRBV5-4 and TRBJ2-5; 7 bases are shared with TRBD1. Trimming cost V 5 bases and J 2 bases; bases outside gene matches: 9. Germline CDR1 is SGHNT and CDR2 is YYREEE (reference sequence). The CDR3 has 15 amino acids. The CDR3 nucleotides are TGTGCCAGCAGGAAGGGGGCAGAAAATCAAGAGACCCAGTACTTC. This gives the protein CASRKGAENQETQYF.

The chain uses TRBV30 and TRBJ1-4, with 9 bases identical to TRBD1. Trimming at V came to 8 bases and at J to 3 bases, leaving 19 bases not matched to a gene. Looked up from germline, CDR1 is GTSNPN and CDR2 is SVGIG (reference sequence). This CDR3 is 18 amino acids long. The CDR3 spells CAGSLMGQGYRSNEKLFF. CDR3 coding DNA: TGTGCCGGTAGCCTCATGGGACAGGGTTATCGATCTAATGAAAAACTGTTTTTT.

The chain has TRBV5-4 and TRBJ2-7; 8 bases are shared with TRBD1. The CDR3 is 15 amino acids. CDR1 and CDR2 from the germline V gene are SGHNT and YYREEE (reference sequence). The V and J ends lost 10 bases and 1 base, in that order; junction bases with no gene match: 13. The CDR3, as DNA: TGTGCCGCCGGTCGGGGACAGGACACATCCTACGAGCAGTACTTC. Translating it yields CAAGRGQDTSYEQYF.

This clone was observed once. The V and J genes are TRBV5-1 and TRBJ2-3; no clear D. Trimming cost V 4 bases and J 3 bases, with 12 bases left between them. The germline V gene has CDR1 SGHRS and CDR2 YFSETQ. The CDR3 sequence is 14 residues long. CDR3 protein: CASSPGTGTDTQYF. CDR3 DNA: TGCGCCAGCAGCCCAGGAACGGGTACAGATACGCAGTATTTT. The variable domain in full, completed from reference TRBV5-1 and TRBJ2-3, reads KAGVTQTPRYLIKTRGQQVTLSCSPISGHRSVSWYQQTPGQGLQFLFEYFSETQRNKGNFPGRFSGRQFSNSRSEMNVSTLELGDSALYLCASSPGTGTDTQYFGPGTRLTVL.

V usage is TRBV10-3 and J usage is TRBJ2-2; tentatively, D is TRBD1 (6 bases). Per the germline V gene, CDR1 is ENHRY and CDR2 is SYGVKD. Trimming cost V 6 bases and J 7 bases, with 18 bases left between them. The CDR3 has 15 amino acids. Here the CDR3 DNA reads TGTGCCATCAGCTGGGGGCTCATAAATGGCGGGGAGCTGTTTTTT. It specifies CAISWGLINGGELFF.

The chain couples TRBV4-3 to TRBJ2-7; D is ambiguous. Germline CDR1 reads LGHNA; CDR2 reads YSLEER. CDR3 length equals 13 residues. V was trimmed by 4 bases and J by 0 bases, leaving 7 bases between them. This CDR3 is CASSPSASYEQYF. The DNA for the CDR3 is TGCGCCAGCAGCCCCTCCGCCTCCTACGAGCAGTACTTC.

This clone was detected once. This chain connects TRBV6-1 to TRBJ2-7; TRBD2 matches at 8 bases. The CDR3 runs 15 residues. V shed 3 bases, J shed 4 bases, and the junction held 8 bases outside the gene matches. CDR1 is MNHNS, CDR2 SASEGT, per germline. In DNA, the CDR3 is TGTGCCAGCAGTGACTCAGCGGGAGTGGGGTACGAGCAGTACTTC. Residues: CASSDSAGVGYEQYF.

The chain recombines TRBV7-8 with TRBJ2-3; D is uncertain. Germline V gene lookup returns CDR1 SGHVS and CDR2 FQNEAQ. This CDR3 has 13 amino acids. The V end was cut by 1 base, the J end by 0 bases, with 2 bases between. CDR3 protein: CASSLVSTDTQYF. The CDR3 DNA follows: TGTGCCAGCAGCTTAGTCAGCACAGATACGCAGTATTTT.

A single count supports this clone. V usage is TRBV6-1 and J usage is TRBJ2-7, with 11 positions matching TRBD1. CDR3 length: 15 residues. Per germline, CDR1 MNHNS and CDR2 SASEGT. The trim removed 5 bases at V and 6 bases at J, leaving 9 bases unmatched. CDR3 sequence (DNA): TGTGCCAGCAGTAAATACGGGACAGGGGGACGCGAGCAGTACTTC. It specifies CASSKYGTGGREQYF.

This clone turned up a few times. This chain connects TRBV5-5 to TRBJ1-2; a weak D match, TRBD1 (6 bases). Germline values: CDR1 SGHKS, CDR2 YYEKEE (reference sequence). The CDR3 totals 16 residues. The V and J ends lost 4 bases and 8 bases respectively, with 24 bases between them. The CDR3 loop reads CASSRWTVGEGIGYTF. In DNA form, the CDR3 reads TGTGCCAGCAGCCGATGGACAGTCGGAGAGGGTATAGGCTACACCTTC.

The rearrangement links TRBV11-2 to TRBJ1-5, with 8 bases fitting TRBD1. V dropped 5 bases and J dropped 0; count of bases not matched to a gene: 9. The germline CDR1 and CDR2 sequences are SGHAT and FQNNGV. CDR3 size: 17 residues. In DNA form, the CDR3 reads TGTGCCAGCAGCCCGGGACAGGAAAGATATAGCAATCAGCCCCAGCATTTT. Protein: CASSPGQERYSNQPQHF.

This sequence joins TRBV5-1 and TRBJ1-1; 10 nucleotides agree with TRBD1. V lost 3 bases, J lost 5 bases, and 4 bases stayed unmatched. The germline gives CDR1 SGHRS, CDR2 YFSETQ. The CDR3 is 14 amino acids. In DNA, the CDR3 is TGCGCCAGCAGCTGGACAGGGGGAGAAACTGAAGCTTTCTTT. It translates to CASSWTGGETEAFF.

The CDR3 protein is CASSPGLGSYEQYF. The CDR3 DNA sequence: TGTGCCAGCAGCCCGGGCCTTGGCTCCTACGAGCAGTACTTC. This chain joins TRBV2 and TRBJ2-7; the D is unclear. The V end was cut by 6 bases, the J end by 0 bases, with 12 bases between. The CDR3 is 14 residues long. Per the germline V gene, CDR1 is SNHLY and CDR2 is FYNNEI.

There are a few counts of this clone. The sample holds other DNA sequences that translate to the same CDR3. The chain is built from TRBV10-3 and TRBJ2-3, with 10 bases that match TRBD2. This CDR3 is built from 14 residues. Germline V gives CDR1 ENHRY, CDR2 SYGVKD. Trimming took 6 bases from V and 3 from J; bases not matched to a gene: 3. Written as DNA, the CDR3 is TGTGCCATCAGGCGGACTAGCGGAACAGATACGCAGTATTTT. It is translated as CAIRRTSGTDTQYF.

The rearrangement links TRBV25-1 to TRBJ1-1; no clear D. Germline CDR1 and CDR2: MGHDK and SYGVNS. This CDR3 spans 15 amino acids. V was pared by 1 base and J by 1 base, with 10 bases between. As DNA, the CDR3 is TGTGCCAGCAGTGAATTTGAAAGAAAGAACACTGAAGCTTTCTTT. It specifies CASSEFERKNTEAFF.

The chain recombines TRBV28 with TRBJ2-3; 7 bases align to TRBD1. This CDR3 spans 17 amino acids. The V gene end was trimmed by 5 bases and the J gene end by 0 bases; junction bases not matched to a gene: 11. Germline CDR1 and CDR2: MDHEN and SYDVKM. The CDR3 sequence is CASSRGPRQGSTDTQYF. Here the CDR3 DNA reads TGTGCCAGCAGTCGAGGTCCCCGACAGGGCAGCACAGATACGCAGTATTTT.

V gene TRBV2 combines with J gene TRBJ1-2; weak D call: TRBD1 (5 bases). CDR1 is SNHLY, CDR2 FYNNEI, per germline. This CDR3 has 14 residues. V shed 4 bases and J shed 4 bases, with 13 bases lying between them. This CDR3 is CASSVSQGGYGYTF. The CDR3 DNA reads TGTGCCAGCAGTGTTTCCCAGGGAGGCTATGGCTACACCTTC.

The V call is TRBV7-2, the J call TRBJ2-5, with 8 bases lining up with TRBD1. The CDR3 is 15 amino acids. The germline CDR1 and CDR2 sequences are SGHTA and FQGNSA. V gave up 5 bases and J gave up 5 bases; unmatched junction bases: 10. CDR3 bases: TGTGCCAGCAGCGTCATAGCAGGGGGCGGGGAGACCCAGTACTTC. This translates into CASSVIAGGGETQYF.

This clone was counted once. The rearrangement links TRBV2 to TRBJ1-2; D is ambiguous. Germline V gene lookup returns CDR1 SNHLY and CDR2 FYNNEI. CDR3 length equals 14 residues. V gave up 6 bases and J gave up 7 bases, with 18 bases separating them. The DNA for the CDR3 is TGTGCCAGCAGGGATAGGACTGTTTTAGGTGGCTACACCTTC. Its protein product is CASRDRTVLGGYTF. The whole variable domain, filled in from reference TRBV2 and TRBJ1-2, reads EPEVTQTPSHQVTQMGQEVILRCVPISNHLYFYWYRQILGQKVEFLVSFYNNEISEKSEIFDDQFSVERPDGSNFTLKIRSTKLEDSAMYFCASRDRTVLGGYTFGSGTRLTVV.

V is TRBV11-2 and J is TRBJ2-1, with TRBD2 matching over 8 bases. Germline values: CDR1 SGHAT, CDR2 FQNNGV. The CDR3 consists of 17 residues. Unmatched junction bases numbered 8, after V lost 4 bases and J lost 0 bases. The CDR3 region has the DNA TGTGCCAGCAGCTCTAGCGGGTTTATAAGCTCCTACAATGAGCAGTTCTTC. It codes for CASSSSGFISSYNEQFF. Full variable domain (missing parts from reference TRBV11-2 and TRBJ2-1): EAGVAQSPRYKIIEKRQSVAFWCNPISGHATLYWYQQILGQGPKLLIQFQNNGVVDDSQLPKDRFSAERLKGVDSTLKIQPAKLEDSAVYLCASSSSGFISSYNEQFFGPGTRLTVL.

This clone came up a few times. J is TRBJ2-2 and V is TRBV30; the match to TRBD2 covers 9 bases. CDR3 length: 15 residues. The V and J ends lost 2 bases and 2 bases, in that order; junction bases with no gene match: 3. The V gene's germline CDR1 is GTSNPN and CDR2 SVGIG (reference sequence). The CDR3 DNA reads as TGTGCCTGGAGTCCTAGCGGGATTAACACCGGGGAGCTGTTTTTT. Translated, it gives CAWSPSGINTGELFF.

The chain couples TRBV29-1 to TRBJ2-7, with 12 bases matching TRBD2. CDR1 SQVTM and CDR2 ANQGSEA come from the germline V gene. J gave up 3 bases and V 6 bases, and 3 bases lay outside the gene matches. This CDR3 comprises 13 residues. The CDR3 spells CSVVLAGGYEQYF. The DNA for the CDR3 is TGCAGCGTCGTACTAGCGGGAGGCTACGAGCAGTACTTC.